This T cell receptor beta chain was identified in a study of CD8+ T cells in alopecia areata. Study summary: It was approximately 6-11-week-old female C3H/HeJ mice that received skin from 6-12-month-old C3H/HeJ graft donors with spontaneous alopecia. Study-wide results and caveats: Resident alphabeta T cells of normal skin are also sequenced in scalp samples. Clarity of TCR sharing across patients fell short of that in mice, possibly HLA-related.

cDNA prepared by RNA extraction and subsequent reverse transcription served as the template for sequencing. The table came from immunoSEQ multiplex PCR; TCRdb's copy has only in-frame clones and leaves some out. The sample shows roughly 260,000 clones, none of them appearing just once. A sort of pooled cutaneous lymph node cells used CD4, CD8alpha, NKG2D, NKG2ACE and other stains. The ends were cut back, 2 bases at V and 1 base at J, with 12 bases in the middle. The V gene's germline CDR1 is NNHNN and CDR2 SYGAGS (reference sequence). The CDR3 extends over 15 amino acids. This clone was seen only a few times. Its target is not known. These gene names are mouse names. The read ends 4 residues before the CDR3 terminus; that terminus is restored from the germline J gene.

The gene calls are TRBV13-2 and TRBJ1-1; D remains ambiguous. Sequencing was performed on CD4+ T cells sorted from a lymph node. The clonotype comes from a C3H/HeJ mouse with alopecia areata. This strain's MHC haplotype is H2-k. The DNA read from the CDR3 is TGTGCCAGCGGTGACCATCGACAAAAAAACACA. It encodes CASGDHRQKNT. The entire CDR3 protein reads CASGDHRQKNTEVFF.